A single sample is the source of the 30 T cell receptor beta chains below, sequenced in a study of T cell responses to AZD1222 COVID-19 vaccine. Libraries were prepared by immunoSEQ multiplex PCR; TCRdb keeps only in-frame clonotypes and omits some of them. The sample has 180,000 or so clones, around 94% seen once; the top ten hold about 0.6%. Source: peripheral blood, taken on day 0 of AZD1222 vaccination. All receptors derive from an adult in good health.

The chain recombines TRBV2 with TRBJ1-2; D is ambiguous. CDR3 length: 13 amino acids. V was cut by 4 bases and J by 6 bases, with 12 bases left in between. CDR1 SNHLY and CDR2 FYNNEI come from the germline V gene. CDR3 protein: CASSGRVSDGYTF. In DNA form, the CDR3 reads TGTGCCAGCAGTGGGAGGGTATCGGATGGCTACACCTTC. Combining the CDR3 with reference TRBV2 and TRBJ1-2 gives the whole variable domain EPEVTQTPSHQVTQMGQEVILRCVPISNHLYFYWYRQILGQKVEFLVSFYNNEISEKSEIFDDQFSVERPDGSNFTLKIRSTKLEDSAMYFCASSGRVSDGYTFGSGTRLTVV.

This chain joins TRBV28 and TRBJ1-1; D uncertain. Per germline, CDR1 MDHEN and CDR2 SYDVKM. The CDR3 is 15 residues long. Trimming removed 0 bases from V and 1 base from J, with 9 bases in between. CDR3 nucleotide sequence: TGTGCCAGCAGTTTATGGTACAGACCGAACACTGAAGCTTTCTTT. Translating gives CASSLWYRPNTEAFF.

The V gene is TRBV5-8, the J gene TRBJ2-7, with unresolved D. V lost 0 bases and J lost 4, with 8 bases in between. There are 13 residues in the CDR3. Germline loops: CDR1 SGHTS, CDR2 YDEGEE. The CDR3 reads CASSLDGTYEQYF. The CDR3, as DNA: TGTGCCAGCAGCTTGGACGGAACTTACGAGCAGTACTTC.

J is TRBJ1-3 and V is TRBV7-9; the D gene is possibly TRBD1 (6 bases). CDR3 length: 16 amino acids. Germline assignment: CDR1 SEHNR and CDR2 FQNEAQ (reference sequence). V lost 4 bases to trimming and J lost 0 bases, with 13 bases between them. The CDR3 coding sequence is TGTGCCAGCAGCTCGAACCAGGGGTACTCTGGAAACACCATATATTTT. Its translation is CASSSNQGYSGNTIYF.

The chain has TRBV10-3 and TRBJ1-5; D not certain. CDR3 length: 13 residues. Germline V CDR1 and CDR2: ENHRY, SYGVKD. With 10 bases removed from V and 4 bases from J, the gap between germline ends came to 14 bases. For the CDR3, the DNA is TGTGCCACCTGCTTTGAGGTTAATCAGCCCCAGCATTTT. Its protein product is CATCFEVNQPQHF.

The chain has TRBV27 and TRBJ2-2; no clear D. Looked up from germline, CDR1 is MNHEY and CDR2 is SMNVEV (reference sequence). Trimming left V 3 bases short and J 5 bases short, with 13 bases between. This CDR3 spans 15 amino acids. The CDR3 coding sequence is TGTGCCAGCAGTTTGGAGAACCTCGGGACCGGGGAGCTGTTTTTT. Translation: CASSLENLGTGELFF.

The chain employs TRBV5-1 and TRBJ2-7, with TRBD2 matching 13 bases. The CDR3 is 15 amino acids. Per germline, CDR1 SGHRS and CDR2 YFSETQ. The J segment lost 6 bases and the V segment lost 2 bases, leaving 5 bases of the junction unmatched. The DNA of the CDR3 is TGCGCCAGCAGCTTAGGGACTAGCGGGAATGTCGAGCAGTACTTC. Translated, it gives CASSLGTSGNVEQYF.

This chain connects TRBV5-1 to TRBJ1-1; D is ambiguous. Per the germline V gene, CDR1 is SGHRS and CDR2 is YFSETQ. The CDR3 loop spans 12 amino acids. Trimming took 0 bases from V and 8 from J, leaving 8 bases between them. The CDR3 region is CASSLGPLEAFF. The CDR3 bases are TGCGCCAGCAGCTTGGGGCCACTAGAAGCTTTCTTT.

The chain employs TRBV4-1 and TRBJ2-5; TRBD2 might be the D (5 bases). There are 14 residues in the CDR3. In germline, CDR1 is MGHRA, CDR2 YSYEKL. Trimming left V 4 bases short and J 2 bases short, with 11 bases between. CDR3 in DNA: TGCGCCAGCAGCCGGCGGACTGATCAAGAGACCCAGTACTTC. Encoded protein: CASSRRTDQETQYF.

The chain links TRBV5-1 to TRBJ2-2; a weak D match, TRBD2 (6 bases). Trimming took off 9 bases at V and 4 bases at J, with 13 bases between the two ends. Germline values: CDR1 SGHRS, CDR2 YFSETQ. The CDR3 sequence is 13 residues long. CDR3 loop: CAITQGGTGELFF. CDR3 bases: TGCGCCATAACCCAGGGAGGCACCGGGGAGCTGTTTTTT.

This clone was seen a single time. CDR3 protein: CASSPGTANTGELFF. CDR3 nucleotides: TGCGCCAGCAGTCCCGGGACGGCGAACACCGGGGAGCTGTTTTTT. This rearrangement joins TRBV4-1 to TRBJ2-2, with D perhaps being TRBD1 or TRBD2 (5 bases each). The CDR3 is made up of 15 amino acids. Trimming pared 6 bases from V and 0 bases from J, leaving 11 bases between. The germline V gene has CDR1 MGHRA and CDR2 YSYEKL.

The chain carries TRBV6-2 or TRBV6-3 and TRBJ2-6; D remains unclear. The V end lost 4 bases, the J end lost 0 bases, and 22 bases lay between the germline ends. Germline V gives CDR1 MNHEY, CDR2 SVGEGT. There are 20 residues in the CDR3. The DNA of the CDR3 is TGTGCCAGCAGTTGGGAAAGTGGTCCCCGGTTAAGCTCTGGGGCCAACGTCCTGACTTTC. Translated, it gives CASSWESGPRLSSGANVLTF.

The rearrangement joins TRBV5-1 to TRBJ1-4, with D possibly matching TRBD1 (5 bases). The V end lost 4 bases, the J end lost 4 bases, and 8 bases lay between the germline ends. The CDR3 covers 13 residues. CDR1 SGHRS and CDR2 YFSETQ come from the germline V gene. CDR3 DNA: TGCGCCAGCAGCGGGACCGATAATGAAAAACTGTTTTTT. It specifies CASSGTDNEKLFF.

J is TRBJ1-5 and V is TRBV21-1; the table calls TRBD1, which could not be checked here. TRBV21-1 is annotated as a pseudogene. The CDR3 has 10 residues. This CDR3 is CVKGIQPQHF. CDR3 DNA sequence: TGTGTCAAGGGGATTCAGCCCCAGCATTTT.

This sequence joins TRBV28 and TRBJ1-1, with 10 bases lining up with TRBD1. The CDR3 has 15 residues. J gave up 0 bases and V 8 bases, and 6 bases lay outside the gene matches. The germline CDR1 and CDR2 sequences are MDHEN and SYDVKM. DNA of the CDR3: TGTGCCAGCCAGACAGGGGGCAACATGAACACTGAAGCTTTCTTT. Its translation: CASQTGGNMNTEAFF.

This rearrangement joins TRBV6-5 to TRBJ1-2; perhaps TRBD1 as D (6 bases). The CDR3 is 14 residues long. The ends were cut back, 0 bases at V and 8 bases at J, with 13 bases in the middle. Looked up from germline, CDR1 is MNHEY and CDR2 is SVGAGI. The chain's CDR3 is CASSYSKGGEGYTF. The CDR3 DNA reads as TGTGCCAGCAGTTACTCTAAGGGGGGAGAGGGCTACACCTTC.

The chain carries TRBV13 and TRBJ2-7, with unresolved D. CDR1 and CDR2 (germline): PRHDT, FYEKMQ (reference sequence). This CDR3 is 12 amino acids long. V lost 3 bases to trimming and J lost 3 bases, with 6 bases between them. The CDR3 is CASSLDRYEQYF. CDR3 sequence (DNA): TGTGCCAGCAGCTTGGACCGCTACGAGCAGTACTTC.

This chain connects TRBV18 to TRBJ1-1, with 7 bases that match TRBD1. Germline CDR1 is KGHSH and CDR2 is LQKENI. The CDR3 is made up of 17 amino acids. V lost 6 bases to trimming and J lost 2 bases; unmatched junction nucleotides: 15. CDR3 sequence reads: CASSHRGGQPRNTEAFF. The CDR3 DNA is TGTGCCAGCTCCCACCGGGGGGGACAGCCTAGAAACACTGAAGCTTTCTTT.

The genes are TRBV15 and TRBJ1-1; D call uncertain. This CDR3 contains 14 residues. The V end was cut by 1 base, the J end by 9 bases, with 15 bases between. Germline V gives CDR1 LNHNV, CDR2 YYDKDF (reference sequence). CDR3 amino acids: CATSRVLAGSQAFF. The DNA for the CDR3 is TGTGCCACCAGCAGAGTCCTAGCCGGGTCACAAGCTTTCTTT.

This clone was recorded once. The rearrangement uses TRBV6-5 and TRBJ2-6; D unresolved. From germline, CDR1 is MNHEY and CDR2 SVGAGI. CDR3 length: 15 residues. The V gene lost 5 bases and the J gene lost 0 bases, with 8 bases spanning the gap. In DNA, the CDR3 is TGTGCCAGCAGTCACAGAGACTCTGGGGCCAACGTCCTGACTTTC. This gives the protein CASSHRDSGANVLTF.

The rearrangement uses TRBV28 and TRBJ2-1; 8 nucleotides align to TRBD2. V dropped 7 bases and J dropped 0; count of bases not matched to a gene: 11. CDR3 length: 17 residues. Germline V gene data show CDR1 as MDHEN and CDR2 as SYDVKM. The CDR3 coding sequence is TGTGCCAGCAACGAAATTAGCGGGACTTACTCCTACAATGAGCAGTTCTTC. Its protein product is CASNEISGTYSYNEQFF. Using reference TRBV28 and TRBJ2-1 for the parts outside the CDR3, the full variable domain is DVKVTQSSRYLVKRTGEKVFLECVQDMDHENMFWYRQDPGLGLRLIYFSYDVKMKEKGDIPEGYSVSREKKERFSLILESASTNQTSMYLCASNEISGTYSYNEQFFGPGTRLTVL.

V usage is TRBV4-2 and J usage is TRBJ2-1; unclear D gene. This CDR3 region has 11 residues. Germline V gives CDR1 LGHNA, CDR2 YNFKEQ. Between the trimmed V and J ends, which lost 4 bases and 8 bases, there was a span of 6 bases. CDR3 in amino acids: CASSRSDEQFF. For the CDR3, the DNA is TGTGCCAGCAGCCGCAGCGATGAGCAGTTCTTC.

This chain joins TRBV30 and TRBJ2-1; no clear D gene. Germline-derived CDR1 and CDR2 are GTSNPN and SVGIG (reference sequence). The CDR3 length is 12 residues. V lost 2 bases and J 3 bases, leaving 5 bases between the germline ends. The CDR3 nucleotides are TGTGCCTGGAGTTCGGGCTACAATGAGCAGTTCTTC. Protein: CAWSSGYNEQFF.

This chain links TRBV4-1 with TRBJ2-7, with TRBD1 matching over 7 bases. With V trimmed by 5 bases and J by 5 bases, 6 bases remained unmatched. Germline V gene data show CDR1 as MGHRA and CDR2 as YSYEKL. This CDR3 has 13 residues. This CDR3 is CASSRDRVDEQYF. Written as DNA, the CDR3 is TGCGCCAGCAGCAGAGACAGGGTCGACGAGCAGTACTTC.

This clone occurred once. The rearrangement uses TRBV11-2 and TRBJ2-3, with D maybe TRBD1 (6 bases). The CDR3 is made up of 19 amino acids. CDR1 SGHAT and CDR2 FQNNGV come from the germline V gene. The ends were cut back, 5 bases at V and 8 bases at J, with 32 bases in the middle. The CDR3 loop reads CASSHGAAGWDTDIVTQYF. The CDR3 DNA is TGTGCCAGCAGCCACGGTGCGGCAGGGTGGGACACAGATATAGTTACGCAGTATTTT.

This chain connects TRBV6-5 to TRBJ2-7; no clear D. CDR3 length equals 13 residues. Germline CDR1 reads MNHEY; CDR2 reads SVGAGI. V was clipped by 5 bases and J by 0 bases, with 8 bases between them. The CDR3 loop reads CASSPDGSYEQYF. CDR3 DNA sequence: TGTGCCAGCAGTCCCGACGGCTCCTACGAGCAGTACTTC.

In this sample, this clone turned up once. The rearrangement links TRBV27 to TRBJ2-7; D not certain. Germline V gene lookup returns CDR1 MNHEY and CDR2 SMNVEV (reference sequence). The CDR3 totals 13 residues. Trimming removed 2 bases from V and 4 bases from J, with 9 bases in between. As DNA, the CDR3 is TGTGCCAGCAGTTTACGGAAGGGTTACGAGCAGTACTTC. Its translation is CASSLRKGYEQYF.

This chain joins TRBV6-5 and TRBJ1-5; D is undetermined. Trimming cost V 11 bases and J 5 bases, with 16 bases left between them. Germline CDR1 is MNHEY and CDR2 is SVGAGI. CDR3 length: 13 amino acids. As DNA, the CDR3 is TGTGCCGGAGGACGGGGTCCGGATCAGCCCCAGCATTTT. This translates into CAGGRGPDQPQHF.

The chain uses TRBV15 and TRBJ2-7; D is ambiguous. Germline V lookup: CDR1 LNHNV, CDR2 YYDKDF (reference sequence). This CDR3 has 12 residues. V was pared by 3 bases and J by 3 bases, with 6 bases between. The CDR3 loop reads CATSSPGYEQYF. DNA for the CDR3: TGTGCCACCAGCAGCCCAGGCTACGAGCAGTACTTC.

The J gene is TRBJ1-1, the V gene TRBV27, with a possible D match to TRBD1 (6 bases). The CDR3 covers 14 residues. V was clipped by 2 bases and J by 3 bases, with 10 bases between them. Germline V CDR1 and CDR2: MNHEY, SMNVEV (reference sequence). CDR3 sequence reads: CASSLQTGYTEAFF. CDR3 DNA sequence: TGTGCCAGCAGTTTACAAACAGGGTACACTGAAGCTTTCTTT.